This T cell receptor (beta chain) was documented in a study of cytomegalovirus exposure and HLA in healthy donors. Study context: There were more than 350 genotyped donors. Of these, about 81% fell in the genetic ancestry cluster associated with self-reported Caucasian donors.

13 Jbeta primers and 60 Vbeta primers were used for the PCR. Using immunoSEQ multiplex PCR, the repertoire was profiled, and TCRdb retains in-frame clones only, with some absent. The sample lists some 240,000 clones, nearly 95% seen once, with roughly 1.5% in the top ten. Per the germline V gene, CDR1 is MDHEN and CDR2 is SYDVKM. The CDR3 has 17 residues. Trimming cost V 5 bases and J 0 bases, with 19 bases left between them. This chain joins TRBV28 and TRBJ1-1, with D perhaps TRBD1 (6 bases). Material for sequencing was PBMCs. This clonotype was sampled from a girl between 2 and 10 years old in good health and CMV-seronegative. In nucleotides, the CDR3 is TGTGCCAGCAGTGGGAGCTGGGGGCCCCCCATGAACACTGAAGCTTTCTTT. It encodes CASSGSWGPPMNTEAFF.